One sample yielded the 28 T cell receptor beta chains listed below, sequenced in a study of identical twins. TCRdb re-called the 5' RACE reads with MiXCR, one entry per CDR3 protein. The repertoire holds under 250,000 distinct CDR3 sequences, with under 10% as singletons. The sample was also linked to a second study, of yellow fever vaccine responses in identical twins.

The sample consisted of memory (CD45RO+) T cells sorted from blood. The source is a woman aged 18-29 years in good health.

This clonotype was seen repeatedly, ten times or more. The CDR3 bases are TGTGCCAGCAGAAATAGCGGGGGGTCCCTTAGGGATACGCAGTATTTT. Translating gives CASRNSGGSLRDTQYF. The rearrangement links TRBV7-2 to TRBJ2-3; 10 nucleotides agree with TRBD2. Germline CDR1 is SGHTA and CDR2 is FQGNSA. This CDR3 has 16 amino acids. Germline trimming cut 6 bases from V and 6 bases from J; bases unmatched to any gene: 12. Supplemented by reference TRBV7-2 and TRBJ2-3, the full variable domain reads GAGVSQSPSNKVTEKGKDVELRCDPISGHTALYWYRQSLGQGLEFLIYFQGNSAPDKSGLPSDRFSAERTGGSVSTLTIQRTQQEDSAVYLCASRNSGGSLRDTQYFGPGTRLTVL.

In regard to this clonotype: It may be a read error: a sequence one base away is much more abundant. The CDR3 spells CASSLEASGRGVQFF. DNA for the CDR3: TGCGCCAGCAGCTTGGAGGCTAGCGGGAGGGGTGTGCAGTTCTTC. The chain is built from TRBV5-1 and TRBJ2-1; 12 bases are a match to TRBD2. V dropped 0 bases and J dropped 12; count of bases not matched to a gene: 7. From germline, CDR1 is SGHRS and CDR2 YFSETQ. This CDR3 spans 15 amino acids.

This clonotype appeared many times. The rearrangement links TRBV29-1 to TRBJ1-1; TRBD1 matches 7 bases. Germline assignment: CDR1 SQVTM and CDR2 ANQGSEA. The CDR3 loop spans 13 amino acids. V trimming: 4 bases; J trimming: 0 bases; junction bases outside the gene matches: 2. This CDR3 is CSVVGTVNTEAFF. The CDR3 nucleotides are TGCAGCGTTGTGGGGACAGTGAACACTGAAGCTTTCTTT.

This clonotype was picked up many times. The chain couples TRBV7-6 to TRBJ2-2, with 9 nucleotides matching TRBD2. Germline CDR1 is SGHVS and CDR2 is FNYEAQ. V lost 5 bases and J lost 0; bases outside the gene matches: 10. The CDR3 contains 18 residues. The CDR3 region is CASSGRLAGKTNTGELFF. The DNA of the CDR3 is TGTGCCAGCAGCGGCCGGCTAGCGGGGAAGACGAACACCGGGGAGCTGTTTTTT. The whole variable domain, remainder taken from reference TRBV7-6 and TRBJ2-2, is GAGVSQSPRYKVTKRGQDVALRCDPISGHVSLYWYRQALGQGPEFLTYFNYEAQQDKSGLPNDRFSAERPEGSISTLTIQRTEQRDSAMYRCASSGRLAGKTNTGELFFGEGSRLTVL.

This clonotype has more than one count but fewer than ten. The chain couples TRBV2 to TRBJ2-5; 11 positions agree with TRBD2. V lost 2 bases, J lost 5 bases, and 7 bases stayed unmatched. The CDR3 totals 16 residues. CDR1 SNHLY and CDR2 FYNNEI come from the germline V gene. The CDR3 DNA sequence: TGTGCCAGCAGTGAACCGCTAGCGGGAGGTGGGGAGACCCAGTACTTC. This codes for CASSEPLAGGGETQYF. Full variable domain (outside the CDR3, taken from reference TRBV2 and TRBJ2-5): EPEVTQTPSHQVTQMGQEVILRCVPISNHLYFYWYRQILGQKVEFLVSFYNNEISEKSEIFDDQFSVERPDGSNFTLKIRSTKLEDSAMYFCASSEPLAGGGETQYFGPGTRLLVL.

This clonotype was observed a handful of times. The chain uses TRBV9 and TRBJ2-2, with 12 bases fitting TRBD1. The CDR3 runs to 17 residues. The germline gives CDR1 SGDLS, CDR2 YYNGEE. Trimming cost V 3 bases and J 8 bases; bases outside gene matches: 11. CDR3 residues: CASSGRGQGAPGGELFF. DNA for the CDR3: TGTGCCAGCAGCGGCAGGGGACAGGGGGCCCCGGGGGGGGAGCTGTTTTTT.

This clonotype was detected many times. J is TRBJ1-2 and V is TRBV28, with D unclear. The germline V and J ends were trimmed by 1 base and 1 base, with 7 bases remaining between them. CDR1 MDHEN and CDR2 SYDVKM come from the germline V gene. The CDR3 extends over 14 amino acids. The CDR3 sequence is CASSLLAINYGYTF. In DNA form, the CDR3 reads TGTGCCAGCAGTTTATTAGCAATTAACTATGGCTACACCTTC.

This clonotype has more than one count but fewer than ten. CDR3 in amino acids: CASSPLQGSTGNTIYF. CDR3 sequence (DNA): TGTGCCAGCAGTCCTTTGCAGGGATCGACTGGAAACACCATATATTTT. This sequence joins TRBV12-3 or TRBV12-4 and TRBJ1-3, with a possible D match to TRBD1 (5 bases). Trimming cost V 5 bases and J 2 bases, with 16 bases left between them. This CDR3 is built from 16 residues.

This chain joins TRBV3-1 and TRBJ1-4; D is unresolved. Germline CDR1 is LGHDT and CDR2 is YNNKEL (reference sequence). This CDR3 has 13 residues. V shed 2 bases and J shed 5 bases, with 6 bases lying between them. CDR3 bases: TGTGCCAGCAGCCAATTTCTAAATGAAAAACTGTTTTTT. Translation gives CASSQFLNEKLFF.

There are many counts of this clonotype. CDR3 nucleotide sequence: TGCAGCGTCACGAAGAGGAGGAGGGAAGTCTACAATGAGCAGTTCTTC. Translated, it gives CSVTKRRREVYNEQFF. The chain recombines TRBV29-1 with TRBJ2-1; maybe TRBD2 (6 bases). The germline CDR1 and CDR2 sequences are SQVTM and ANQGSEA. Trimming left V 6 bases short and J 3 bases short, with 21 bases between. The CDR3 length is 16 residues.

The CDR3 DNA reads TGTGCCACCAGTGATTTTACAGGAGGAGGCTACACCTTC. It encodes CATSDFTGGGYTF. The chain is built from TRBV24-1 and TRBJ1-2; tentative D call: TRBD1 (5 bases). Germline V CDR1 and CDR2: KGHDR, SFDVKD. Trimming took 1 base from V and 8 from J, leaving 10 bases between them. This CDR3 is 13 amino acids long.

CDR3 sequence: CASSQTSGGRNEQFF. Here the CDR3 DNA reads TGTGCCAGCAGCCAGACTAGCGGGGGTAGGAATGAGCAGTTCTTC. This chain connects TRBV3-1 to TRBJ2-1, with 12 bases fitting TRBD2. Germline CDR1 and CDR2: LGHDT and YNNKEL (reference sequence). After removal of 3 bases from V and 7 bases from J, the junction contained 4 bases not matched to a gene. The length of the CDR3 is 15 residues.

In regard to this clonotype: A clone one base away is much larger, so this may be a read error. The chain couples TRBV7-4 to TRBJ2-2, with 9 bases aligning to TRBD2. The CDR3 contains 18 residues. Germline lookup yields CDR1 SGHVT and CDR2 SQSDAQ. The CDR3 DNA sequence: TGTGCCTGCAGCCCGGGGGGTAGCGGGAGTGTTCCGACCGGGGAGCTGTTTTTT. It translates to CACSPGGSGSVPTGELFF.

This rearrangement joins TRBV6-1 to TRBJ2-7, with D maybe TRBD1 (5 bases). The CDR3 covers 15 residues. The germline V and J ends were trimmed by 6 bases and 2 bases, with 17 bases remaining between them. Germline values: CDR1 MNHNS, CDR2 SASEGT. The CDR3 DNA follows: TGTGCCAGCAGCCAAGCCCCCGGCAGGGCCTACGAGCAGTACTTC. It encodes CASSQAPGRAYEQYF.

The chain has TRBV20-1 and TRBJ2-5, with 13 bases matching TRBD2. V lost 4 bases to trimming and J lost 4 bases; unmatched junction nucleotides: 12. Looked up from germline, CDR1 is DFQATT and CDR2 is SNEGSKA (reference sequence). The CDR3 runs 17 residues. The chain's CDR3 is CSAKPGLAGPSGETQYF. CDR3 nucleotides: TGCAGTGCTAAGCCGGGACTAGCGGGACCATCCGGAGAGACCCAGTACTTC.

CDR3 loop: CASSLLAGLNIQYF. The CDR3 coding sequence is TGTGCCAGCAGCTTGTTAGCAGGGTTAAACATTCAGTACTTC. The chain couples TRBV5-6 to TRBJ2-4; a weak D match, TRBD1 (5 bases). The CDR3 runs to 14 residues. V was cut by 1 base and J by 6 bases, with 11 bases left in between. Germline CDR1 and CDR2: SGHDT and YYEEEE. The full variable domain, with the rest looked up from reference TRBV5-6 and TRBJ2-4, is DAGVTQSPTHLIKTRGQQVTLRCSPKSGHDTVSWYQQALGQGPQFIFQYYEEEERQRGNFPDRFSGHQFPNYSSELNVNALLLGDSALYLCASSLLAGLNIQYFGAGTRLSVL.

The genes are TRBV7-2 and TRBJ1-5; no clear D gene. The germline V gene has CDR1 SGHTA and CDR2 FQGNSA. With 4 bases removed from V and 1 base from J, the gap between germline ends came to 11 bases. This CDR3 is 15 amino acids long. Written as DNA, the CDR3 is TGTGCCAGCAGCTCCGGAGGTGTCAGCAATCAGCCCCAGCATTTT. Translated: CASSSGGVSNQPQHF.

There are a few counts of this clonotype. The rearrangement uses TRBV21-1 and TRBJ1-1; TRBD1 is the table's D call, not checked against the DNA. TRBV21-1 is tagged as a pseudogene. The CDR3 loop spans 16 amino acids. The CDR3 protein is CASSKARDGYYTEAFF. In nucleotides, the CDR3 is TGTGCCAGCAGCAAAGCAAGGGACGGTTACTACACTGAAGCTTTCTTT.

This clonotype was counted at least ten times. This rearrangement joins TRBV12-3 or TRBV12-4 to TRBJ1-5; D gene ambiguous. The CDR3 extends over 16 amino acids. Trimming took 3 bases from V and 2 from J, leaving 14 bases between them. The CDR3 DNA reads TGTGCCAGCAGTTTGGAGGGCCCAGGCGGCAATCAGCCCCAGCATTTT. Its protein product is CASSLEGPGGNQPQHF.

This clonotype was observed a handful of times. The rearrangement joins TRBV2 to TRBJ2-1, with D perhaps being TRBD1 or TRBD2 (5 bases each). Trimming removed 0 bases at V and 13 bases at J, with 7 bases between. Germline V gives CDR1 SNHLY, CDR2 FYNNEI. The CDR3 consists of 11 residues. CDR3 residues: CASSEAGPQFF. The CDR3 region has the DNA TGTGCCAGCAGTGAAGCGGGACCTCAGTTCTTC.

This clonotype was seen a handful of times. V and J are TRBV6-5 and TRBJ2-3, with D possibly matching TRBD2 (7 bases). The V end lost 3 bases, the J end lost 1 base, and 14 bases lay between the germline ends. The CDR3 is 16 amino acids. Germline CDR1 MNHEY, CDR2 SVGAGI. The CDR3, as DNA: TGTGCCAGCAGTTATGGGGGGGGCCATGGCACAGATACGCAGTATTTT. Protein: CASSYGGGHGTDTQYF.

In its sample, this clonotype was seen many times. The CDR3 loop is CAMGQGMYEQYF. DNA of the CDR3: TGTGCCATGGGACAGGGGATGTACGAGCAGTACTTC. The chain couples TRBV10-3 to TRBJ2-7; 10 bases line up with TRBD1. V trimming: 9 bases; J trimming: 4 bases; junction bases outside the gene matches: 3. The CDR3 is made up of 12 amino acids. Germline lookup yields CDR1 ENHRY and CDR2 SYGVKD.

This clonotype was seen a handful of times. The genes are TRBV24-1 and TRBJ2-5; possibly TRBD2 for D (5 bases). V dropped 0 bases and J dropped 2 bases, with 9 bases sitting between them. There are 15 residues in the CDR3. Germline lookup yields CDR1 KGHDR and CDR2 SFDVKD. The CDR3 region has the DNA TGTGCCACCAGTGATTTGGGGAGTGAGCAAGAGACCCAGTACTTC. Protein: CATSDLGSEQETQYF.

The V gene is TRBV4-3, the J gene TRBJ2-2; D is perhaps TRBD2 (6 bases). The CDR3 has 17 amino acids. Germline loops: CDR1 LGHNA, CDR2 YSLEER. V was trimmed by 3 bases and J by 5 bases, leaving 19 bases between them. The CDR3 protein is CASSQEPDSRGTGELFF. The CDR3 coding sequence is TGCGCCAGCAGCCAGGAACCCGACTCCCGGGGGACCGGGGAGCTGTTTTTT.

This clonotype was found a few times. The J gene is TRBJ1-1, the V gene TRBV20-1, with D unclear. CDR3 size: 12 residues. Germline-derived CDR1 and CDR2 are DFQATT and SNEGSKA (reference sequence). Trimming shortened V by 5 bases and J by 1 base, and 8 bases separated the two germline ends. The CDR3, as DNA: TGCAGTGCTGCCCGGGGGAACACTGAAGCTTTCTTT. Translating it yields CSAARGNTEAFF.

J is TRBJ1-5 and V is TRBV19; no clear D. The CDR3 has 13 amino acids. V lost 4 bases, J lost 6 bases, and 10 bases lay in between. CDR1 LNHDA and CDR2 SQIVND come from the germline V gene (reference sequence). CDR3 in DNA: TGTGCCAGTAGTACGGGGTCGCCTCAGCCCCAGCATTTT. Protein: CASSTGSPQPQHF.

This clonotype occurred many times. The chain joins TRBV7-2 to TRBJ2-7; D perhaps matches TRBD2 (6 bases). Germline CDR1 and CDR2: SGHTA and FQGNSA. V lost 1 base and J 3 bases, leaving 13 bases between the germline ends. This CDR3 is 15 amino acids long. CDR3 sequence: CASSLGASSGYEQYF. DNA of the CDR3: TGTGCCAGCAGCTTAGGGGCCAGTAGCGGCTACGAGCAGTACTTC.

This clonotype was found a few times. The gene calls are TRBV5-6 and TRBJ2-4; 10 bases line up with TRBD1. Unmatched junction bases numbered 5, after V lost 3 bases and J lost 8 bases. CDR1 is SGHDT and CDR2 is YYEEEE in the germline V gene. The CDR3 runs 14 residues. CDR3 residues: CASSSGQGGDIQYF. CDR3 DNA sequence: TGTGCCAGCAGCTCCGGACAGGGGGGGGACATTCAGTACTTC.